The clone carrying this TCR beta chain was counted a few times. Antigen specificity is unknown. Uncontrolled infections, other autoimmune diseases, pregnancy or lactation barred patients from enrollment. Orbital computed tomography, thyroid ultrasound, TRAb, serum thyroxine and clinical symptoms formed the basis of diagnosis. The authors amplified TCR beta CDR3 regions from RNA transcripts. HTBI primers were employed in first-round RT-PCR, then a second-round multiplex PCR followed. TCRdb re-analysed the multiplex PCR reads in MiXCR, keeping a single row per CDR3 protein. The sample yields about 600,000 distinct CDR3 sequences, approximately 37% seen once. This entry belongs to a study of Graves' ophthalmopathy and Graves' hyperthyroidism. Study-wide results and caveats: Detection in blood was also observed for most expanded thyroid clonotypes above 0.001 frequency.

With V trimmed by 3 bases and J by 6 bases, 3 bases remained unmatched. The CDR3 has 14 residues. The germline V gene has CDR1 GTSNPN and CDR2 SVGIG (reference sequence). The specimen sequenced was peripheral blood or thyroid tissue (not recorded which). The chain carries TRBV30 and TRBJ1-6; 9 bases map to TRBD1. The sequence was collected from an adult man with Graves' hyperthyroidism. CDR3 sequence: CAWRGDRVNSPLHF. The DNA for the CDR3 is TGTGCCTGGAGGGGGGACAGGGTTAATTCACCCCTCCACTTT.